This entry describes one T cell receptor beta chain. Its specificity is not known. This sample is drawn from a study of T-cell reconstitution after alpha-beta-depleted transplantation in children. Study-level results: After transplant, at about two months, alpha-beta T cells were reportedly derived from several hundred expanded graft clones.

During its preparation, the TCRbeta library received unique molecular identifiers. TCRdb passed the PCR reads through MiXCR, listing each CDR3 protein once. This sample carries under 250,000 distinct CDR3 sequences, roughly 7.1% of them seen once, and the ten largest clones take about 6%. The germline CDR1 and CDR2 sequences are SNHLY and FYNNEI. CDR3 size: 14 residues. V gave up 6 bases and J gave up 4 bases; unmatched junction bases: 5. The chain recombines TRBV2 with TRBJ1-5; TRBD1 matches at 8 bases. The specimen was PBMCs, collected before TCRalphabeta/CD19-depleted stem cell transplant. This TCR was recovered from a boy younger than 10 with acute lymphoblastic leukemia, due to receive a stem cell transplant. CDR3 sequence: CASSAGTGNQPQHF. The DNA for the CDR3 is TGTGCCAGCAGCGCCGGGACAGGAAATCAGCCCCAGCATTTT.